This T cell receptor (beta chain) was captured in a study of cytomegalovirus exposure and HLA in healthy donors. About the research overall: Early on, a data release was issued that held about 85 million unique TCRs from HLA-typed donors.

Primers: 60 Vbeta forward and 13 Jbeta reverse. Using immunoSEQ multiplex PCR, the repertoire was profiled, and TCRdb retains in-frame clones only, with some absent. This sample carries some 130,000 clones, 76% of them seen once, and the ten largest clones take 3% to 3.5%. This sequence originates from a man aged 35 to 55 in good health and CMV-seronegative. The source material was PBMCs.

The CDR3 region is CASSLDRGWAFF. CDR3 in DNA: TGTGCCAGCAGCTTAGATAGAGGGTGGGCTTTCTTT. This sequence joins TRBV11-2 and TRBJ1-1, with D uncertain. V was pared by 0 bases and J by 11 bases, with 10 bases between. The CDR3 is 12 residues long. CDR1 is SGHAT, CDR2 FQNNGV, per germline.